The source of this T cell receptor (beta chain) is a study of blood T cell repertoires in COVID-19. Whole-study context: Spain, Italy and the United States supplied samples that represented acute and convalescent COVID-19. T cells, B-cell-depleted T cells, or PBMCs supplied cDNA or gDNA.

Germline CDR1 reads SGHTA; CDR2 reads FQGNSA. This CDR3 region has 13 residues. Trimming shortened V by 1 base and J by 7 bases, and 10 bases separated the two germline ends. The authors' processing: From reference gene primer amplification, estimates of nucleated cell counts were derived. The repertoire was sequenced with immunoSEQ multiplex PCR; TCRdb's copy has only in-frame clones and lacks some. That table supplies the V and J calls and clone size; D and trimming were determined from the DNA. Of 200,000 to 250,000 clones in the sample, approximately 81% were seen once. The rearrangement uses TRBV7-2 and TRBJ1-2; D perhaps matches TRBD1 (5 bases). This clonotype was sampled from a woman older than 75 with active or convalescent COVID-19. What was sequenced was peripheral blood. This CDR3 is CASSLVEGFGYTF. CDR3 in DNA: TGTGCCAGCAGCTTAGTGGAGGGGTTTGGCTACACCTTC.